This paragraph reports one TCR beta chain. Its antigen is as yet unknown. Naivety among CD8 cells was defined by CD45RO negativity and positive CCR7 selection, thereby excluding terminally differentiated effector memory CD45RA+ cells. This entry belongs to a study of shared clonotypes between healthy human individuals. CDR1 is MNHEY and CDR2 is SMNVEV in the germline V gene (reference sequence). The CDR3 is made up of 21 amino acids. V was cut by 6 bases and J by 3 bases, with 33 bases left in between. Study-wide findings and caveats: There were few donors, and this limited the genetic and exposure-history diversity represented. Shared across four donors were approximately 5% of the naive CD4 clonotypes.

Around 32,000 T cell genomes, or approximately 0.2 ug DNA, went into the sorted-subset replicate PCRs. The table came from immunoSEQ multiplex PCR; TCRdb's copy has only in-frame clones and leaves some out. The table shows around 600,000 clones, with roughly 96% occurring only once. The sequencing sample was made of naive CD8+ T cells sorted from blood. The chain uses TRBV27 and TRBJ2-1; a possible D gene is TRBD1 (6 bases). The sequence was collected from a woman aged 25 to 45 in good health. CDR3: CASSEDNWAHTGPSIYNEQFF. CDR3 coding DNA: TGTGCCAGCAGCGAAGATAACTGGGCTCACACAGGGCCTTCGATCTACAATGAGCAGTTCTTC.